This TCR beta chain was recorded in a study of T cells expressing NK-cell markers. As concerns this clonotype: Antigen unknown.

TCRdb reanalyzed the 5' RACE reads, giving one entry per CDR3 protein sequence and no DNA. The repertoire table contains 150,000 to 180,000 distinct CDR3 sequences. General study results and limits: Specificity for HCMV among expanded NKG2C+ T cell clones was not established. In a few donors, dominant clonotypes made up roughly 25-60.1% of CD3+CD56-NKG2C+ cells.

The germline gives CDR1 LGHDT, CDR2 YNNKEL (reference sequence). The CDR3 consists of 13 residues. The receptor was isolated from a woman between 45 and 60 years old in good health. The chain carries TRBV3-1 and TRBJ1-2. Sequenced material: blood T cells: a sorted CD56 or NKG2C T cell subset, CD4+ or CD8+ T cells, or bulk PBMC T cells (not recorded which). CDR3 in amino acids: CASSQGRDYGYTF.